This note documents a single T cell receptor beta chain sequence. The antigen is unknown. This record belongs to a study of T cell clonotyping in hematopoietic cell transplantation. Broader study findings: Pathologically expanded recipient clonotypes increased progressively from day 30 to day 180 as diversity fell. Higher Inverse Simpson Index values in graft donor and pretransplant recipient predicted broader posttransplant TCR diversity.

This table comes from immunoSEQ multiplex PCR, and its TCRdb copy is limited to in-frame clones, with some not included. This table has some 40,000 clones, 94% appearing once. Trimming at V came to 4 bases and at J to 2 bases, leaving 3 bases not matched to a gene. Germline CDR1 reads ENHRY; CDR2 reads SYGVKD. The CDR3 is 15 residues long. The chain is built from TRBV10-3 and TRBJ2-3; 10 positions agree with TRBD1. This TCR derives from a woman aged 50 to 60 in good health. Some clones in this sample may be carry-over from other donors' samples. Sequencing used peripheral blood mononuclear cells. CDR3 nucleotides: TGTGCCATCAGTGCCGGGACAGGGGACACAGATACGCAGTATTTT. Its translation is CAISAGTGDTDTQYF.